The entry that follows covers one T cell receptor (beta chain) sequence. What it recognizes is unknown. This entry is derived from a study of vaccination effects on CD4 cells after COVID-19. Germline V gene lookup returns CDR1 MNHEY and CDR2 SVGEGT. The ends lost 5 bases at V and 6 bases at J; junction bases unmatched: 11. This CDR3 region has 16 residues. Notes on the study in general: After vaccination, spike-reactive clones in convalescents were mostly new vaccine-induced clones.

Expansion with viral peptide pools was applied to antigen-specific CD4+ T cells by the ViraFEST assay prior to sequencing. Isolation of CD4+ T cells took place after approximately 10 days of culture. This individual tested PCR-positive for SARS-CoV-2 infection between March and December 2020. Wells of 1.5 million to 2 million PBMC each were grown with around 10 IU/ml IL-2 and approximately 10 ug/ml peptides. Days 3 and 7 were when half the medium was replaced with IL-2 medium. This table comes from immunoSEQ multiplex PCR, and its TCRdb copy is limited to in-frame clones, with some not included. The sample holds about 70,000 clones, about 69% seen once.

Sample: CD4+ T cells from PBMCs cultured with HIV peptides, taken before COVID-19 vaccination. Noted subset: HIV-1 Nef peptide pool negative control/reference culture. The origin of this receptor is a human donor who had a prior SARS-CoV-2 infection. This chain connects TRBV6-2 or TRBV6-3 to TRBJ2-2; the match to TRBD2 covers 8 bases. CDR3 loop: CASSRRSRGGPGELFF. The CDR3 DNA reads as TGTGCCAGCAGTCGCCGCTCACGGGGGGGGCCCGGGGAGCTGTTTTTT.